This record covers a single TCR beta chain. Its cognate antigen is unknown. The record originates from a study of cytomegalovirus exposure and HLA in healthy donors. The PCR ran on 60 Vbeta and 13 Jbeta primers. TCRdb's table, derived via immunoSEQ multiplex PCR, lists solely in-frame clones and lacks some. Of roughly 180,000 clones listed, about 82% are singletons. Whole-study findings and limits: Sequencing had likely introduced a cluster of highly shared sequence variants as an artifact. Accurate prediction of most subjects' HLA-A and HLA-B alleles from TCR beta sequences was reported. Being productive about 87% or about 30% of the time was typical of most TCR beta V segments in an earlier analysis.

This CDR3 has 14 residues. Germline lookup yields CDR1 MNHNY and CDR2 SVGAGI (reference sequence). Deletions cut 4 bases from V and 5 bases from J, with 14 bases between. Sequenced: PBMCs. The TCR was taken from a woman under 30 in good health and CMV-seronegative. This rearrangement joins TRBV6-6 to TRBJ2-5, with a possible D match to TRBD2 (6 bases). CDR3 loop: CASSWAGGGETQYF. The CDR3 DNA sequence: TGTGCCAGCAGTTGGGCAGGTGGAGGGGAGACCCAGTACTTC.